What follows is one TCR beta chain and its context. The clone's antigen remains unknown. A much more abundant neighbour one base away suggests this may be a read error. The receptor library was made with multiplex PCR. This sample was sequenced with an Illumina HiSeq 4000. To build TCR beta libraries, CDR3 regions were amplified by Arm-PCR using iRepertoire HTBI primers. PCR products were gel purified before sequencing. As for the authors' bioinformatics: Across samples, 60 to 80 TRBV and 13 to 15 TRBJ segments were identified and used for gene usage analysis of CDR3 amino acid clonotypes. Filtered high-quality paired reads were merged into contigs using COPE and FqMerger. BLAST was used to align contigs to IMGT TRBV, TRBD and TRBJ reference genes, with CDR3 defined following IMGT. Clonotypes above 0.1% frequency were classified as highly expanded clones. Repertoire diversity was measured by Shannon entropy, and V-J evenness by the Gini coefficient. Clonotypes shared by more than one individual were considered public. The raw public data were reprocessed by TCRdb itself: fastp quality trimming at Q25, MiXCR clonotype calling, in-frame beta chains only. Merged by CDR3 protein, the rows form single entries marked with the most common genes and DNA. V and J calls and clone size were set by TCRdb, not the authors. The sample yields 550,000 to 600,000 distinct CDR3 sequences; about 16% were counted once. The top ten clones comprise 9.5% to 15% of the sample.

This specimen belongs to a study of regulatory T cells in long-lasting Graves disease (dated by TCRdb to the early 2020s). Concerning the study at large: In the newly diagnosed Graves' disease group, patients had been taking antithyroid drugs for less than 3 months. Peripheral blood TCR sequencing and RNA sequencing compared persistent Graves' disease patients with newly diagnosed Graves' disease patients. The study took place in China and was registered as a clinical trial. A total of about 33 samples were covered by TCR sequencing, comprising 13 persistent and around 20 newly diagnosed Graves' disease patients.

The CDR3 runs 14 residues from the cysteine to the phenylalanine. The read is trimmed to its CDR3 DNA, 42 bases read in frame from base 1. CDR1 is given as MNHGY and CDR2 as SVAAGI, both from the germline V gene. The research as a whole found: Persistent disease showed preferential use of TRBV28, TRBJ1-2 and TRBJ2-5, whereas newly diagnosed disease favored TRBV20-1 and TRBJ2-1. Because the primary lesion, thyroid tissue, could not be accessed, the study looked at peripheral blood alone. Persistent Graves' disease patients showed lower TCR Shannon entropy and fewer highly expanded clones than newly diagnosed patients, suggesting clonal expansion. The small sample size was acknowledged by the authors as a limitation that may reduce accuracy. More public clonotypes were shared among persistent patients (approximately 3,000) than among newly diagnosed patients (under 1,000). Sequencing and analysis were limited to the TCR beta chain.

In the paper's terms, the time point label means: newly diagnosed GD, antithyroid drugs for less than 3 months. RNA was extracted from PBMCs in TRIzol for both TCR sequencing and RNA sequencing. The diagnosis of Graves' disease followed American Thyroid Association guidelines. The patients came from an endocrinology department in Xi'an, China. Each patient gave 7 to 9.5 milliliters of peripheral blood, collected in an EDTA anticoagulant tube. Ficoll Paque Plus density gradient separation was used to isolate PBMCs, and no further T cell sorting was performed. RNA quality was checked with an Agilent 2100 Bioanalyzer and agarose gel, and concentration with a NanoDrop 2000. In addition, the sample was reused for a study of T cells in Graves' hyperthyroidism and ophthalmopathy. As the second publication notes: Stable Graves' hyperthyroidism was defined as no progression to ophthalmopathy during 18 months of follow-up. The hyperthyroidism patients were between 18 and 65 years old and newly diagnosed, with a disease duration of less than 2 months. Patients with uncontrolled infections, other autoimmune diseases, pregnancy or lactation were excluded. Diagnoses were established on the basis of clinical symptoms, serum thyroxine and TRAb, thyroid ultrasound, and orbital computed tomography. The first round of RT-PCR for the TCR CDR3 was performed with the HTBI primer set and the Qiagen OneStep RT-PCR kit. Blood samples also contained most of the expanded thyroid clonotypes (frequency above 0.001), which suggests that blood repertoires may reflect thyroid immune responses. A model built on a 13 V-J signature distinguished ophthalmopathy from stable hyperthyroidism, reaching around 87% sensitivity and around 81% specificity in cross-validation and 80%/75% in testing. During validation, the model predicted progression to ophthalmopathy a median of roughly six months ahead of onset, with almost 71% sensitivity and less than 85% specificity. A discovery cohort of approximately 100 patients, approximately 44 with Graves' ophthalmopathy and over 55 with stable Graves' hyperthyroidism, was used to find distinguishing TCR V-J signatures. Whether ophthalmopathy could be predicted prospectively was tested in an independent validation cohort made up of under 20 hyperthyroidism patients plus 17 patients who later progressed to ophthalmopathy. The 95 to 100 discovery patients were randomly divided into training and test sets at a 7:3 ratio. The study also compared thyroid tissue and blood T-cell repertoires from five or six Graves' hyperthyroidism patients. Following sampling, methimazole starting at 30 mg daily was given to hyperthyroidism patients, and high-dose intravenous methylprednisolone was given to ophthalmopathy patients. Libraries were constructed in a second round of multiplex PCR, after which size selection and purification were carried out. Sequencing of the libraries was done on an Illumina HiSeq2000 using paired-end 100 bp reads. Raw data were processed with SOAPnuke, discarding reads with adapters, uncalled bases, mean Phred below 15, or no exact constant-primer or identifier match. High-quality paired reads were merged using COPE v1.2.5, and each unique nucleotide sequence was defined as a clonotype. MiTCR v1.1 was used to align the clonotypes against IMGT TRBV, TRBD and TRBJ reference segments. The analysis was restricted to V-J combinations with a frequency above 0.0001, which together covered 99.2% of the repertoires. A TCS score was defined as the ratio between F50 (clonal expansion) and ExV (chaos), using BLOSUM62-based TCRdist between CDR3 peptides within each V-J. Welch's t-statistics and random forest reduced roughly 540 V-J features to roughly 13, which were used in a naive Bayes classifier (R e1071). No statistical method was used to fix the sample size in advance, and group allocation was not hidden from the investigators. The paper describes TCR Vbeta CDR3 sequencing of 120 to 150 peripheral blood samples, made up of about 41 ophthalmopathy patients, around 78 hyperthyroidism patients and 17 progressor patients.

The sample here was peripheral blood mononuclear cells (PBMCs), taken at new diagnosis, from a patient treated with antithyroid drugs. The clonotype comes from a man aged 18 to 30 with Graves disease. Donor details come from another sample of the same person, matched by shared clones. The V and J genes are TRBV6-9 and TRBJ1-1; TRBD1 is a possible D gene, resting on 5 matching bases. The nucleotide sequence is TGTGCCGGCAGTTCAGGGACCCCGCGGACTGAAGCTTTCTTT. It translates as CAGSSGTPRTEAFF.